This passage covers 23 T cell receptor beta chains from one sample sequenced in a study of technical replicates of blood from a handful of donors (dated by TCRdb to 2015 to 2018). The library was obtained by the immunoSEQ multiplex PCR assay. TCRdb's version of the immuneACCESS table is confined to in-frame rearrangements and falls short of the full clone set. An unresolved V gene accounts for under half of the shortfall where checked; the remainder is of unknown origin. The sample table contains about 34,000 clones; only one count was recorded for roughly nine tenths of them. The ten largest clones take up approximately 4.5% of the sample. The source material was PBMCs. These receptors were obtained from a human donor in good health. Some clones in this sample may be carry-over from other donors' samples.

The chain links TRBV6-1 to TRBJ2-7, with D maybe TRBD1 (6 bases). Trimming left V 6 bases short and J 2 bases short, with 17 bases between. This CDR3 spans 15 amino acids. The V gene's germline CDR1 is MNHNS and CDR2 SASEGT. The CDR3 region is CASRQTGTLTYEQYF. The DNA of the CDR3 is TGTGCCAGCAGACAAACCGGGACACTAACCTACGAGCAGTACTTC.

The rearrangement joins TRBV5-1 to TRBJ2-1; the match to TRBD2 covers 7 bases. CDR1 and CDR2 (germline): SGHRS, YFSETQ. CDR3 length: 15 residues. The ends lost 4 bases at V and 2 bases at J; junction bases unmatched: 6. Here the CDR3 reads CASSISGDTYNEQFF. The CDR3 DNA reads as TGCGCCAGCAGCATCAGCGGGGATACCTACAATGAGCAGTTCTTC.

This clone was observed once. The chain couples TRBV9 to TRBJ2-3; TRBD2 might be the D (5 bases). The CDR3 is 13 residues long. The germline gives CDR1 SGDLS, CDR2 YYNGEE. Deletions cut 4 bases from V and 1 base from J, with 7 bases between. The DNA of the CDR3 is TGTGCCAGCAGCACTAGTGGCACAGATACGCAGTATTTT. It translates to CASSTSGTDTQYF.

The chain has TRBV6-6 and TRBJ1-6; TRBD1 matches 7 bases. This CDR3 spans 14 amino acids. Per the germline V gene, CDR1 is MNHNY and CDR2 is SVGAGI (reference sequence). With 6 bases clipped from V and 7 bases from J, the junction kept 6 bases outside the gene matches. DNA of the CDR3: TGTGCCAGCAGAAGACAGGGCAACAATTCACCCCTCCACTTT. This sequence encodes CASRRQGNNSPLHF.

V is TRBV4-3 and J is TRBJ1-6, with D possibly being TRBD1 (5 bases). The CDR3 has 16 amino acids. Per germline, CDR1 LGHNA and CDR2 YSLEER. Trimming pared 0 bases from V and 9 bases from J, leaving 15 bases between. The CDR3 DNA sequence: TGCGCCAGCAGCCAAGATCGAGACAGTTCAGGTTCACCCCTCCACTTT. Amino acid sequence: CASSQDRDSSGSPLHF.

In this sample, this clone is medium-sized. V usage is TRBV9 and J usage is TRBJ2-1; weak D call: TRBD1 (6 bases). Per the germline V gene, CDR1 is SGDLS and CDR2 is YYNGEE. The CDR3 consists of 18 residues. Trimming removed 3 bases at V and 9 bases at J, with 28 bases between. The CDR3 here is CASSDAAAGARRRGEQFF. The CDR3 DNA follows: TGTGCCAGCAGCGACGCCGCCGCAGGGGCTAGAAGGCGCGGTGAGCAGTTCTTC.

The DNA of the CDR3 is TGCGCCAGCAGCCCGGACAGGGACCTATACGAGCAGTACTTC. Translating gives CASSPDRDLYEQYF. This rearrangement joins TRBV5-1 to TRBJ2-7; 8 nucleotides line up with TRBD1. The CDR3 has 14 amino acids. CDR1 and CDR2 (germline): SGHRS, YFSETQ. The trim removed 4 bases at V and 4 bases at J, leaving 7 bases unmatched.

In DNA form, the CDR3 reads TGTGCCAGCACAACCGACAGGGGGCACACTGAAGCTTTCTTT. As protein: CASTTDRGHTEAFF. This sequence joins TRBV11-2 and TRBJ1-1; 10 bases match TRBD1. J was trimmed by 3 bases and V by 7 bases; bases with no gene match: 5. CDR1 and CDR2 from the germline V gene are SGHAT and FQNNGV. The CDR3 is 14 amino acids.

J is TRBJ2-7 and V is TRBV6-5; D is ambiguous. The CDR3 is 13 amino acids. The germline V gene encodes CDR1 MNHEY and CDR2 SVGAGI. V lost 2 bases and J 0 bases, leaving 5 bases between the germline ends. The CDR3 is CASSYALSYEQYF. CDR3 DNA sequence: TGTGCCAGCAGTTACGCACTCTCCTACGAGCAGTACTTC.

CDR3 region: CASLRGSYEQYF. The CDR3 DNA reads TGTGCCAGCCTCAGGGGCTCCTACGAGCAGTACTTC. J is TRBJ2-7 and V is TRBV10-3, with D possibly TRBD1 on 6 matching bases. Looked up from germline, CDR1 is ENHRY and CDR2 is SYGVKD. The CDR3 sequence is 12 residues long. Trimming shortened V by 10 bases and J by 0 bases, and 10 bases separated the two germline ends.

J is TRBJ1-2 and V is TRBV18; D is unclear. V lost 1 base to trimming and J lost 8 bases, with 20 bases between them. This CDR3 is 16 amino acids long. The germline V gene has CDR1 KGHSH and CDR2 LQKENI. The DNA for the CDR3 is TGTGCCAGCTCACCACAGTCCCAGGCCTACCGCGAAGGCTACACCTTC. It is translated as CASSPQSQAYREGYTF.

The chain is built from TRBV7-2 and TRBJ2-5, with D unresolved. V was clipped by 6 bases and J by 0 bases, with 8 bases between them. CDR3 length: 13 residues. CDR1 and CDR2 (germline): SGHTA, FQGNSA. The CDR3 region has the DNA TGTGCCAGCAGGTTTCTGTACCAAGAGACCCAGTACTTC. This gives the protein CASRFLYQETQYF.

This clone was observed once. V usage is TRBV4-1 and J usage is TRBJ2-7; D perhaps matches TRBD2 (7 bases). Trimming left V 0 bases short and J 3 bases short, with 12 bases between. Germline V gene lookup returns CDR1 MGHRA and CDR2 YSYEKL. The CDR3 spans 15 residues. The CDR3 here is CASSQEGGPNYEQYF. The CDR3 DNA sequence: TGCGCCAGCAGCCAAGAGGGGGGGCCCAACTACGAGCAGTACTTC.

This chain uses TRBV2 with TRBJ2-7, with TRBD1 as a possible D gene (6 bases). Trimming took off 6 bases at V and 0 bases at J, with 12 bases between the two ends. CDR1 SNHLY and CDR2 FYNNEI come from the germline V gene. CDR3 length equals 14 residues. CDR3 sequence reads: CASRDRYTSYEQYF. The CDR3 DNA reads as TGTGCCAGCAGGGACAGATACACCTCCTACGAGCAGTACTTC. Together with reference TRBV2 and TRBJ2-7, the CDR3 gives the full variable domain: EPEVTQTPSHQVTQMGQEVILRCVPISNHLYFYWYRQILGQKVEFLVSFYNNEISEKSEIFDDQFSVERPDGSNFTLKIRSTKLEDSAMYFCASRDRYTSYEQYFGPGTRLTVT.

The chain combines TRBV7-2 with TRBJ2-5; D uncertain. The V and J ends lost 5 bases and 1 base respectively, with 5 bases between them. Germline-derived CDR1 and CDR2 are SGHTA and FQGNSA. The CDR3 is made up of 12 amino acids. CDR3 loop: CASSPSQETQYF. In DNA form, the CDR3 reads TGTGCCAGCAGCCCCAGCCAAGAGACCCAGTACTTC.

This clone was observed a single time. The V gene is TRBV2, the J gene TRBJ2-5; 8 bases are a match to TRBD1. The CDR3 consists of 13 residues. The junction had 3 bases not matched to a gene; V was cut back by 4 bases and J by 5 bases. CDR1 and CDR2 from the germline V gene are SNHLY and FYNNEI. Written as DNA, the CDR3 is TGTGCCAGCAGTGGAGGACAGGGCGAGACCCAGTACTTC. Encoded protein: CASSGGQGETQYF. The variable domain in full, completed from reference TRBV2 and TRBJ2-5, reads EPEVTQTPSHQVTQMGQEVILRCVPISNHLYFYWYRQILGQKVEFLVSFYNNEISEKSEIFDDQFSVERPDGSNFTLKIRSTKLEDSAMYFCASSGGQGETQYFGPGTRLLVL.

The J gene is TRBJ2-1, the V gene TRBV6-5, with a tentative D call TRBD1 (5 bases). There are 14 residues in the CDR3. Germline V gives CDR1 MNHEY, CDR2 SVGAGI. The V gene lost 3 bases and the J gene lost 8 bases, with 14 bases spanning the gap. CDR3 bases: TGTGCCAGCAGTTATAGGGGTAAAAGGGATGAGCAGTTCTTC. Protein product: CASSYRGKRDEQFF.

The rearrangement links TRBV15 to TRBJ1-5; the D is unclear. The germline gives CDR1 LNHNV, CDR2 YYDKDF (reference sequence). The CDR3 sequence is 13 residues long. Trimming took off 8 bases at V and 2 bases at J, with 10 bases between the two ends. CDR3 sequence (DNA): TGTGCCACCTGTTCACAGCGCAATCAGCCCCAGCATTTT. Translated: CATCSQRNQPQHF.

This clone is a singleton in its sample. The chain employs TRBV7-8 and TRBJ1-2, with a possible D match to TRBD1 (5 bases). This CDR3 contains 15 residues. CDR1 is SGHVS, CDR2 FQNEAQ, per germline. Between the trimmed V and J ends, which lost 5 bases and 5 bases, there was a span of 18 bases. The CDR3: CASSHLKGPGYGYTF. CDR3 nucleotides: TGTGCCAGCAGCCATCTAAAGGGGCCCGGGTATGGCTACACCTTC.

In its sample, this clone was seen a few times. CDR3 protein: CASSVTRRGTEAFF. Written as DNA, the CDR3 is TGTGCCAGCAGTGTGACAAGACGTGGCACTGAAGCTTTCTTT. The rearrangement uses TRBV6-1 and TRBJ1-1; D uncertain. V shed 4 bases and J shed 4 bases, with 13 bases lying between them. The germline V gene has CDR1 MNHNS and CDR2 SASEGT. The CDR3 consists of 14 residues.

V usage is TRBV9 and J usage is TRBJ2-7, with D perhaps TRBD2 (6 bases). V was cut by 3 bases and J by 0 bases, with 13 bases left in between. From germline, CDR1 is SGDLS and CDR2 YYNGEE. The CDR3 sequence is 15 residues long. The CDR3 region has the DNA TGTGCCAGCAGCGCAGATGGGACTTTCTCCTACGAGCAGTACTTC. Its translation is CASSADGTFSYEQYF.

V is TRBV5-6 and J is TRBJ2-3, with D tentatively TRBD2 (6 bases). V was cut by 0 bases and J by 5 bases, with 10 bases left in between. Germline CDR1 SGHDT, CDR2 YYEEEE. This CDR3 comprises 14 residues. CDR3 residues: CASSLGQEGDTQYF. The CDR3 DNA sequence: TGTGCCAGCAGCTTGGGCCAGGAGGGAGATACGCAGTATTTT. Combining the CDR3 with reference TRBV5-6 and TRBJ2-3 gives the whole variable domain DAGVTQSPTHLIKTRGQQVTLRCSPKSGHDTVSWYQQALGQGPQFIFQYYEEEERQRGNFPDRFSGHQFPNYSSELNVNALLLGDSALYLCASSLGQEGDTQYFGPGTRLTVL.

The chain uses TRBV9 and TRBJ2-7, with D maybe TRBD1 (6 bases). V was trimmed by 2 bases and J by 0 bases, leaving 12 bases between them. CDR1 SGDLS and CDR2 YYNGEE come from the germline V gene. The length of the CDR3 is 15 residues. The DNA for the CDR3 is TGTGCCAGCAGCGTGACAGGTGAGAGCTCCTACGAGCAGTACTTC. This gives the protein CASSVTGESSYEQYF.